Sequencing of this T cell receptor (beta chain) was carried out in a study of blood T cell repertoires in COVID-19. The data were produced by immunoSEQ multiplex PCR, yet TCRdb's version contains in-frame clones alone and is incomplete. The sample shows under 200,000 clones, 84% of them seen only once. The V gene's germline CDR1 is SQVTM and CDR2 ANQGSEA. V was cut by 6 bases and J by 2 bases, with 15 bases left in between. This CDR3 has 14 amino acids. Sequenced material: PBMCs or T cells enriched from blood (not recorded which). The clonotype originates from a woman in her twenties or thirties who had been exposed to COVID-19. The chain employs TRBV29-1 and TRBJ2-3, with D tentatively TRBD2 (6 bases). The CDR3 is CSVLEDYLTDTQYF. The CDR3 DNA is TGCAGCGTACTCGAGGACTATCTCACAGATACGCAGTATTTT.